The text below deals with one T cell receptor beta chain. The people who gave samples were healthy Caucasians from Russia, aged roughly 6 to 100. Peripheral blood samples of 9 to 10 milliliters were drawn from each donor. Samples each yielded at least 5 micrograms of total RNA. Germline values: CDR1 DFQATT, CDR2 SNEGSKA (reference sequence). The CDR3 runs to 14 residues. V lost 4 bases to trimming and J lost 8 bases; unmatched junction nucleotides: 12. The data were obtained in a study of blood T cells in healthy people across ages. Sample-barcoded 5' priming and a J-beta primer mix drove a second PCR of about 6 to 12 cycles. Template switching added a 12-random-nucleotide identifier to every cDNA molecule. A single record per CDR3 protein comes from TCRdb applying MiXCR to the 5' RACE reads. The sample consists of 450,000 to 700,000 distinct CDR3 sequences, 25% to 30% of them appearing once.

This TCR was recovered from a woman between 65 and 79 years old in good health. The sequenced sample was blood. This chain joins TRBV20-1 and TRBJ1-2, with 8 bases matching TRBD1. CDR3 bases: TGCAGTGCTACGTCCCGTTGGACAGGGAGCGGCTACACCTTC. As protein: CSATSRWTGSGYTF.